The present T cell receptor (beta chain) was sequenced within a study of T cell repertoires in cytomegalovirus infection. For the study at large: It was the public TCR beta signatures that indicated both CMV infection and matching HLA type. General observations from the study: Across the ex vivo response, the dominant clonotypes were HLA-C-restricted CMV-specific TCR beta clonotypes. Cumulative frequency (of public TCR beta family members) identified carriers of CMV plus the relevant HLA.

This clonotype was detected ten times or more. Antigen unknown. TCRdb analysed the reads with MiXCR anew, one entry per CDR3 protein. The sample carries roughly 240,000 distinct CDR3 sequences, around 6.4% recorded once. The material sequenced was PBMCs. The clonotype comes from a human donor in good health (CMV status not recorded). Some clones in this sample may be carry-over from other donors' samples.

The CDR3 coding sequence is TGTGCCAGCATTGTAGGGTACACCGGGGAGCTGTTTTTT. Its protein product is CASIVGYTGELFF. V gene TRBV2 combines with J gene TRBJ2-2; D remains unclear. Germline CDR1 and CDR2: SNHLY and FYNNEI. V lost 7 bases to trimming and J lost 3 bases, with 9 bases between them. The CDR3 extends over 13 amino acids.